These 9 T cell receptor beta chains originate from one sample sequenced in a study of early T cells in non-severe SARS-CoV-2 infection. Using its own MiXCR run on the 5' RACE reads, TCRdb lists one record per CDR3 protein. The table includes around 60,000 distinct CDR3 sequences, under 15% detected once. Sequencing was done on a sample of whole blood. These receptors all come from an adult who was a healthcare worker with PCR-confirmed SARS-CoV-2 infection or an uninfected control (not recorded which).

This clonotype was seen repeatedly, ten times or more. The rearrangement uses TRBV11-2 and TRBJ2-2; 10 nucleotides line up with TRBD2. Per germline, CDR1 SGHAT and CDR2 FQNNGV. The junction had 2 bases not matched to a gene; V was cut back by 3 bases and J by 1 base. CDR3 length equals 16 residues. This CDR3 is CASSFSGRMNTGELFF. CDR3 bases: TGTGCCAGCAGCTTTAGCGGGAGGATGAACACCGGGGAGCTGTTTTTT.

The J gene is TRBJ2-2, the V gene TRBV4-3; TRBD1 agrees at 9 bases. The CDR3 covers 17 residues. CDR1 and CDR2 from the germline V gene are LGHNA and YSLEER. V lost 3 bases and J lost 5; bases outside the gene matches: 10. The CDR3 DNA sequence: TGCGCCAGCAGCCATCGCACAGGGGGCCGAGGAACCGGGGAGCTGTTTTTT. Amino acids: CASSHRTGGRGTGELFF.

This clonotype was seen at least ten times. The rearrangement uses TRBV20-1 and TRBJ2-1, with TRBD2 identical over 11 bases. In germline, CDR1 is DFQATT, CDR2 SNEGSKA (reference sequence). The CDR3 spans 14 residues. The ends lost 2 bases at V and 5 bases at J; junction bases unmatched: 2. The CDR3 coding sequence is TGCAGTGCTAGATCTAGCGGGAGGAACAATGAGCAGTTCTTC. Translated: CSARSSGRNNEQFF.

This clonotype came up many times. The chain carries TRBV5-1 and TRBJ1-4; TRBD1 is a possible D gene (6 bases). The CDR3 extends over 14 amino acids. The V gene lost 0 bases and the J gene lost 8 bases, with 11 bases spanning the gap. CDR1 is SGHRS and CDR2 is YFSETQ in the germline V gene. The CDR3 DNA reads as TGCGCCAGCAGCTTGGCGGGGGGCTGGGAAAAACTGTTTTTT. Translating gives CASSLAGGWEKLFF.

This clonotype appeared a few times. This chain uses TRBV9 with TRBJ1-5; D is undetermined. Between the trimmed V and J ends, which lost 0 bases and 6 bases, there was a span of 10 bases. The germline CDR1 and CDR2 sequences are SGDLS and YYNGEE. The CDR3 is 14 amino acids. The CDR3 region has the DNA TGTGCCAGCAGCGTAGGGGTAACGGGTCAGCCCCAGCATTTT. This encodes CASSVGVTGQPQHF. Complete variable domain (other parts from reference TRBV9 and TRBJ1-5): DSGVTQTPKHLITATGQRVTLRCSPRSGDLSVYWYQQSLDQGLQFLIQYYNGEERAKGNILERFSAQQFPDLHSELNLSSLELGDSALYFCASSVGVTGQPQHFGDGTRLSIL.

This clonotype has at least ten counts. This sequence joins TRBV5-1 and TRBJ1-2; possibly TRBD1 for D (6 bases). This CDR3 comprises 16 residues. Trimming left V 4 bases short and J 4 bases short, with 20 bases between. The germline gives CDR1 SGHRS, CDR2 YFSETQ. The CDR3 coding sequence is TGCGCCAGCAGCCTGGGGGCTGAACAGGAAGCCTATGGCTACACCTTC. Translated: CASSLGAEQEAYGYTF.

This clonotype was observed many times. CDR3 DNA sequence: TGCAGCGCTGACCTAGCGGGAGGGCCCGAGCAGTACTTC. Residues: CSADLAGGPEQYF. The chain combines TRBV29-1 with TRBJ2-7; 12 bases line up with TRBD2. This CDR3 has 13 amino acids. V shed 7 bases, J shed 6 bases, and the junction held 7 bases outside the gene matches. Germline V gives CDR1 SQVTM, CDR2 ANQGSEA.

Turning to this clonotype: A much larger clonotype is one base distant, so this may be a read error. The rearrangement uses TRBV28 and TRBJ1-6; D is unresolved. This CDR3 contains 14 residues. The germline V gene encodes CDR1 MDHEN and CDR2 SYDVKM. V shed 7 bases and J shed 8 bases, with 15 bases lying between them. CDR3 coding DNA: TGTGCCAGCACCATGGCCAGTGGGGATTCACCCCTCCACTTT. Translation: CASTMASGDSPLHF.

This clonotype was seen many times. This sequence joins TRBV30 and TRBJ1-6, with TRBD1 matching over 7 bases. Germline values: CDR1 GTSNPN, CDR2 SVGIG (reference sequence). CDR3 length: 14 amino acids. V shed 1 base, J shed 7 bases, and the junction held 4 bases outside the gene matches. CDR3 region: CAWSAGTENSPLHF. The CDR3 nucleotides read TGTGCCTGGAGTGCGGGGACAGAGAATTCACCCCTCCACTTT.